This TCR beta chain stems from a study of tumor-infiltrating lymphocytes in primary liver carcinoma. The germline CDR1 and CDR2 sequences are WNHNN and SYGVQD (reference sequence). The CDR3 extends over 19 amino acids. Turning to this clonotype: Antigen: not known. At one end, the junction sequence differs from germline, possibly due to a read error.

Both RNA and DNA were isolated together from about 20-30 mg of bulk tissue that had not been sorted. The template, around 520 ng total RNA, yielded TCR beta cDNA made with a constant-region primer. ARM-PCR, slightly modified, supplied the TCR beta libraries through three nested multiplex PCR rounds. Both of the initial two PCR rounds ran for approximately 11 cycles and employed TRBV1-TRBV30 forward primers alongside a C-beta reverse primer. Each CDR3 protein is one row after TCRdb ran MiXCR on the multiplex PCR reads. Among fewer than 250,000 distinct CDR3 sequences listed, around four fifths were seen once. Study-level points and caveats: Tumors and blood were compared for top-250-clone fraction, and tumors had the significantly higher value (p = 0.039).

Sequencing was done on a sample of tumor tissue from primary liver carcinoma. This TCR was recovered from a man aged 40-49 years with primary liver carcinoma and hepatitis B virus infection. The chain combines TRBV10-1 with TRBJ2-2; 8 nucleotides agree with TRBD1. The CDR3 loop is CASSELSGTGGSNTGDLFF. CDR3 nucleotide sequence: TGCGCCAGCAGTGAACTATCGGGGACAGGTGGAAGTAACACCGGGGACCTGTTTTTT.